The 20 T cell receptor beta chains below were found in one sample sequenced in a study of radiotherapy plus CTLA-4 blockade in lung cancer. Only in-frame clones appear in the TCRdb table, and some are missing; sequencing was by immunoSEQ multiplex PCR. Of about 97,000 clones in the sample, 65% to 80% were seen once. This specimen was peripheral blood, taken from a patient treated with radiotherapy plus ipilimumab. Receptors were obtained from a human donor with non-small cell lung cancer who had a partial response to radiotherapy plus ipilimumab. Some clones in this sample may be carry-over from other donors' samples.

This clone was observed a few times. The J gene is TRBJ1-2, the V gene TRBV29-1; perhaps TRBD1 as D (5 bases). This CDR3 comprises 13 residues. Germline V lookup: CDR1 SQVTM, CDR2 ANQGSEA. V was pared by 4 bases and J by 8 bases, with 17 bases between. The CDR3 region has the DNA TGCAGCGTTGCCGAGACACAGGCGGGAGGCTACACCTTC. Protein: CSVAETQAGGYTF.

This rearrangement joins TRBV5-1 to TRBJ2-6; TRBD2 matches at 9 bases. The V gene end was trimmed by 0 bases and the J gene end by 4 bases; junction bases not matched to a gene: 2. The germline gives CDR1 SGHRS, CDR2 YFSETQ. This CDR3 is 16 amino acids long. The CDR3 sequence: CASSLGGGAGANVLTF. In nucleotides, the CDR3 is TGCGCCAGCAGCTTGGGCGGGGGGGCCGGGGCCAACGTCCTGACTTTC. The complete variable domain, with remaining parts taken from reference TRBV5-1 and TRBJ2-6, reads KAGVTQTPRYLIKTRGQQVTLSCSPISGHRSVSWYQQTPGQGLQFLFEYFSETQRNKGNFPGRFSGRQFSNSRSEMNVSTLELGDSALYLCASSLGGGAGANVLTFGAGSRLTVL.

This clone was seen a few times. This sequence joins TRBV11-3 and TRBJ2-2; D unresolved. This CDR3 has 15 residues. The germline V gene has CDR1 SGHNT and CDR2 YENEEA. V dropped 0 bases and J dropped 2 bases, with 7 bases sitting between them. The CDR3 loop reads CASSLEGLNTGELFF. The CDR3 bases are TGTGCCAGCAGCTTAGAGGGCCTTAACACCGGGGAGCTGTTTTTT.

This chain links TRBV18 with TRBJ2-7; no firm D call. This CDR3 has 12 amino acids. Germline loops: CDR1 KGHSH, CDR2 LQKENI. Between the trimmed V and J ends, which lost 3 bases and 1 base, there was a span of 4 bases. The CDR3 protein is CASSPESYEQYF. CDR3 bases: TGTGCCAGCTCACCGGAGTCCTACGAGCAGTACTTC.

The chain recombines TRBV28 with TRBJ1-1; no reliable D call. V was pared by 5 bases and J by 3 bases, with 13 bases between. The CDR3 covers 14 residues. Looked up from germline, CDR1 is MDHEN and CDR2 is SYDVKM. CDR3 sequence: CASSTLRQDTEAFF. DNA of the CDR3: TGTGCCAGCAGTACATTACGCCAGGACACTGAAGCTTTCTTT.

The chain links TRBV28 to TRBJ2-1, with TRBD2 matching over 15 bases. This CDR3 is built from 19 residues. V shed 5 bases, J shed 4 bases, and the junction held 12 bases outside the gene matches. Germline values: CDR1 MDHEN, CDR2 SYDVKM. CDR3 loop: CASSQGLAGGLYSYNEQFF. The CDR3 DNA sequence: TGTGCCAGCAGTCAGGGACTAGCGGGGGGCCTTTATTCTTACAATGAGCAGTTCTTC.

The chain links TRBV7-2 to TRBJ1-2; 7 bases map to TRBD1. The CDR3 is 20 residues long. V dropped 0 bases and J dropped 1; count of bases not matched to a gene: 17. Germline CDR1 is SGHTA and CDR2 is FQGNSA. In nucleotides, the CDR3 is TGTGCCAGCAGCTTAGCGGCATTAGCACAGGGGCTGGGGAATAACTATGGCTACACCTTC. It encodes CASSLAALAQGLGNNYGYTF.

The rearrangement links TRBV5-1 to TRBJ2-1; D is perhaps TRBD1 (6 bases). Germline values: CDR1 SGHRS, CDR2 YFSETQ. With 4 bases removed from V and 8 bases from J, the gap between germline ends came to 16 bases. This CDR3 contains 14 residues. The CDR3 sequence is CASSPQGLNDEQFF. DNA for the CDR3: TGCGCCAGCAGCCCTCAGGGGCTTAACGATGAGCAGTTCTTC.

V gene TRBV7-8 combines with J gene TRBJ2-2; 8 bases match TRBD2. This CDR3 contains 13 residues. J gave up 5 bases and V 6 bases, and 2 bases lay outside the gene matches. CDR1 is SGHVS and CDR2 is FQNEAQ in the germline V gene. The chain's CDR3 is CASRLAVTGELFF. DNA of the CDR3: TGTGCCAGCAGACTAGCGGTGACCGGGGAGCTGTTTTTT.

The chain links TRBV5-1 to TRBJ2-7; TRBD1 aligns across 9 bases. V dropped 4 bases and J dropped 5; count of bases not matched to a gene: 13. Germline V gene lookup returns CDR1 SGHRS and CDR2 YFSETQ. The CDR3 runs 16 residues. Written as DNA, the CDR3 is TGCGCCAGCAGCCCCGGACAGGGGTCTCTTAGGCACGAGCAGTACTTC. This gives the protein CASSPGQGSLRHEQYF.

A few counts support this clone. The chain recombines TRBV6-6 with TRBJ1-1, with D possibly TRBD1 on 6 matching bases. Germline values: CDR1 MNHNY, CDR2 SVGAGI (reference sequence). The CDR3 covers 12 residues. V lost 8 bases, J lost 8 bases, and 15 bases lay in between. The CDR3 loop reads CASSLSRGEAFF. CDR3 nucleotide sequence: TGTGCCAGCTCCCTGAGTAGGGGGGAAGCTTTCTTT.

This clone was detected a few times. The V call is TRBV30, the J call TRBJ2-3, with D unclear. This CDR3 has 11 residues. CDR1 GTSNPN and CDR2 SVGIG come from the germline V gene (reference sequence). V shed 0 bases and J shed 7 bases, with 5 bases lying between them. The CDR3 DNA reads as TGTGCCTGGAGTGTATCATATACGCAGTATTTT. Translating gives CAWSVSYTQYF.

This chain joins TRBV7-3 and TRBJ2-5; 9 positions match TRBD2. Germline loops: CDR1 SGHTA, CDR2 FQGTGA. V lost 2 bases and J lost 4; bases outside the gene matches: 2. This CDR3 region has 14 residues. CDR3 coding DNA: TGTGCCAGCAGCTTAGCGGGGGGGGGAGAGACCCAGTACTTC. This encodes CASSLAGGGETQYF.

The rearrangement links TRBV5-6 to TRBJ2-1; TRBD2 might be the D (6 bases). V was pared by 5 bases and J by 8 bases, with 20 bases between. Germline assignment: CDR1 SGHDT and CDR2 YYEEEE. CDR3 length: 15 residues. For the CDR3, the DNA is TGTGCCAGCAGTCCGGGACTGGGAACCAATTATGAGCAGTTCTTC. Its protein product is CASSPGLGTNYEQFF. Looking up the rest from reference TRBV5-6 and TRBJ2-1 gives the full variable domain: DAGVTQSPTHLIKTRGQQVTLRCSPKSGHDTVSWYQQALGQGPQFIFQYYEEEERQRGNFPDRFSGHQFPNYSSELNVNALLLGDSALYLCASSPGLGTNYEQFFGPGTRLTVL.

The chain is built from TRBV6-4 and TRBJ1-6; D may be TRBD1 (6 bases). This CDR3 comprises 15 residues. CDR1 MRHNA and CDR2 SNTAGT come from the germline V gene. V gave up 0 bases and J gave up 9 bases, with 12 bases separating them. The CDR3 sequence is CASSDSTGWSSPLHF. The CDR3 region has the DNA TGTGCCAGCAGTGACTCAACAGGGTGGAGTTCACCCCTCCACTTT.

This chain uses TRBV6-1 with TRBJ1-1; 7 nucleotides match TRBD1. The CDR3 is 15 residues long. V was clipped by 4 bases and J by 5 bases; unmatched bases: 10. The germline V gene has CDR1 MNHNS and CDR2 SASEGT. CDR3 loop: CASSVRQGGGTEAFF. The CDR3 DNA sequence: TGTGCCAGCAGTGTTAGACAGGGTGGGGGAACTGAAGCTTTCTTT.

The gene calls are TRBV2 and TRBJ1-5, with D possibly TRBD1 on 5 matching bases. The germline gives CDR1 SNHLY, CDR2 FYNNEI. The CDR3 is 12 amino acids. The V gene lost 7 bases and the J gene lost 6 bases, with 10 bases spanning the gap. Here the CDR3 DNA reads TGTGCCAGCACCGGAGGGGCTCAGCCCCAGCATTTT. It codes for CASTGGAQPQHF.

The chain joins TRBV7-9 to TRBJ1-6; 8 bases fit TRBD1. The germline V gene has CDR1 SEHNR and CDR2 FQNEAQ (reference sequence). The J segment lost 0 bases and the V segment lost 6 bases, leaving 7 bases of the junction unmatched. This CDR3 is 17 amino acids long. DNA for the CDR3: TGTGCCAGCAGAGGTACAGGGGGGAGCTCCTATAATTCACCCCTCCACTTT. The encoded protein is CASRGTGGSSYNSPLHF.

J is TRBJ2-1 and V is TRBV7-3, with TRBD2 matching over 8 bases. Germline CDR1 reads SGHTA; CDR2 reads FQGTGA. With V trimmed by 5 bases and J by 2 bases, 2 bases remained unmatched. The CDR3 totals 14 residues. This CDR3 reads CASSTAGAYNEQFF. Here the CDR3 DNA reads TGTGCCAGCAGCACAGCGGGGGCCTACAATGAGCAGTTCTTC.

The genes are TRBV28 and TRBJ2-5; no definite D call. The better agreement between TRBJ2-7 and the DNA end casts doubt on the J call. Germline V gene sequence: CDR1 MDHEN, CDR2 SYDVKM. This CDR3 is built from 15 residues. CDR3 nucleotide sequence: TGTGCCAGCAGTTTACGTTCCAGCGCGAGCTACGAGCAGTACTTC. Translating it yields CASSLRSSASYEQYF.